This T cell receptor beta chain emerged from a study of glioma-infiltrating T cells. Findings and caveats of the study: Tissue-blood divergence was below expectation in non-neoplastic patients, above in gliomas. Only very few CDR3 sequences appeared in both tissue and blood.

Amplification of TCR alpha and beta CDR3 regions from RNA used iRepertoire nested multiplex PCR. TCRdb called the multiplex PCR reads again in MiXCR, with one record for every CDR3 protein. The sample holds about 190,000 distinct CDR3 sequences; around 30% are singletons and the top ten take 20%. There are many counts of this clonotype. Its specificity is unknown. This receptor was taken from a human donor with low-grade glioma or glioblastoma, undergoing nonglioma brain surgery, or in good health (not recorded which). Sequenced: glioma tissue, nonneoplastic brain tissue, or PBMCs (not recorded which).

Here the CDR3 reads CASSYRPGVGDTQYF. CDR3 coding DNA: TGTGCCAGCAGTTATCGACCCGGAGTCGGAGATACGCAGTATTTT. The rearrangement uses TRBV6-2 or TRBV6-3 and TRBJ2-3, with D hard to call. V dropped 3 bases and J dropped 5 bases, with 15 bases sitting between them. CDR1 is MNHEY, CDR2 SVGEGT, per germline. CDR3 length: 15 residues.